This T cell receptor beta chain came from a study of blood T cell repertoires in COVID-19. The method was immunoSEQ multiplex PCR; TCRdb's version includes in-frame clones alone and lacks a portion of them. Counted here are under 300,000 clones, approximately 86% occurring once; the ten biggest clones make up 5.5% to 9%. CDR3 size: 12 residues. V lost 1 base to trimming and J lost 5 bases, with 3 bases between them. Looked up from germline, CDR1 is KGHDR and CDR2 is SFDVKD. The material sequenced was peripheral blood. This sequence originates from a woman between 70 and 85 years old with active or convalescent COVID-19. The V gene is TRBV24-1, the J gene TRBJ2-3, with D uncertain. The CDR3 bases are TGTGCCACCAGTGATTTTCGAGATACGCAGTATTTT. Translating gives CATSDFRDTQYF.